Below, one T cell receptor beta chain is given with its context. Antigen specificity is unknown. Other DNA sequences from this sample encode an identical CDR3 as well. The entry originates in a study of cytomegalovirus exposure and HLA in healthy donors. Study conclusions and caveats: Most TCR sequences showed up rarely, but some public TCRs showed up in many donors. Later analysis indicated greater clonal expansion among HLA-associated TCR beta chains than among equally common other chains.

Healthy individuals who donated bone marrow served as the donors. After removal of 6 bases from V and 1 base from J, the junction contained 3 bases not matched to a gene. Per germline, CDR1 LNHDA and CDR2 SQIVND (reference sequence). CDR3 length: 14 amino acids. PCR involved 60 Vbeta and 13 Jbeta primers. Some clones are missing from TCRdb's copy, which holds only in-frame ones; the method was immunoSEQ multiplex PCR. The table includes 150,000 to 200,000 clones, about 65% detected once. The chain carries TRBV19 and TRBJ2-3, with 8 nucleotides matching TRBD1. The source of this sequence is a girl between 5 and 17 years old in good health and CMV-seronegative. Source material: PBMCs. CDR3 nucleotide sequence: TGTGCCAGTAGAGGACAGGGAGGCACAGATACGCAGTATTTT. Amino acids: CASRGQGGTDTQYF.